A single sample gave rise to the 27 T cell receptor beta chains below, sequenced in a study of T-cell reconstitution after alpha-beta-depleted transplantation in children. Unique molecular identifiers were incorporated into the prepared TCRbeta library. TCRdb used MiXCR to reprocess the PCR reads, holding one entry per CDR3 protein. The table lists approximately 200,000 distinct CDR3 sequences, more than 12% of them singletons, with around 14% in the top ten. The sample here was PBMCs from the stem cell graft donor, taken from the stem cell graft. These receptors came from a human donor who donated a stem cell graft to a child with acute lymphoblastic leukemia.

This clonotype was detected ten times or more. This sequence joins TRBV5-1 and TRBJ2-3; no firm D call. V was pared by 4 bases and J by 2 bases, with 17 bases between. CDR1 is SGHRS, CDR2 YFSETQ, per germline. The CDR3 loop spans 16 amino acids. The CDR3 nucleotides read TGCGCCAGCAGCGCCTTTGCTGGCGCAGACACAGATACGCAGTATTTT. Its protein product is CASSAFAGADTDTQYF.

Only a few counts were recorded for this clonotype. The rearrangement links TRBV5-1 to TRBJ2-7, with 12 bases that match TRBD2. Germline values: CDR1 SGHRS, CDR2 YFSETQ. J lost 6 bases, V lost 2 bases, and 6 bases had no gene match. The CDR3 runs to 15 residues. For the CDR3, the DNA is TGCGCCAGCAGCTTAAGACTAGCGGGAGAGTCCGAGCAGTACTTC. Protein sequence: CASSLRLAGESEQYF.

At least ten counts were recorded for this clonotype. This chain links TRBV5-1 with TRBJ1-6; D is uncertain. CDR1 and CDR2 from the germline V gene are SGHRS and YFSETQ. Trimming took 2 bases from V and 6 from J, leaving 9 bases between them. The CDR3 sequence is 14 residues long. This CDR3 is CASSFELINSPLHF. The CDR3 region has the DNA TGCGCCAGCAGCTTTGAACTGATTAATTCACCCCTCCACTTT.

This clonotype was seen a few times. This rearrangement joins TRBV5-1 to TRBJ2-5; 11 bases match TRBD2. Germline V gene lookup returns CDR1 SGHRS and CDR2 YFSETQ. The CDR3 totals 16 residues. V was clipped by 4 bases and J by 2 bases; unmatched bases: 7. The CDR3 nucleotides read TGCGCCAGCAGCCGCTTACTAGCGGGGGCTCAAGAGACCCAGTACTTC. Residues: CASSRLLAGAQETQYF. The variable domain in full, with the rest retrieved from reference TRBV5-1 and TRBJ2-5, is KAGVTQTPRYLIKTRGQQVTLSCSPISGHRSVSWYQQTPGQGLQFLFEYFSETQRNKGNFPGRFSGRQFSNSRSEMNVSTLELGDSALYLCASSRLLAGAQETQYFGPGTRLLVL.

In its sample, this clonotype was seen many times. The V gene is TRBV11-1, the J gene TRBJ2-5; D perhaps matches TRBD2 (5 bases). Looked up from germline, CDR1 is SGHAT and CDR2 is FQDESV (reference sequence). The V end was cut by 4 bases, the J end by 3 bases, with 12 bases between. This CDR3 has 14 residues. The CDR3 sequence: CASSSGLIKETQYF. CDR3 nucleotides: TGTGCCAGCAGCTCTGGACTGATAAAAGAGACCCAGTACTTC.

This clonotype came up a few times. V and J are TRBV20-1 and TRBJ1-3, with a weak D call TRBD1 (6 bases). Trimming took 2 bases from V and 0 from J, leaving 14 bases between them. This CDR3 contains 16 residues. From germline, CDR1 is DFQATT and CDR2 SNEGSKA (reference sequence). The CDR3 DNA follows: TGCAGTGCTAGACAACCGGGACAAAGCTCTGGAAACACCATATATTTT. It translates to CSARQPGQSSGNTIYF.

The chain has TRBV7-9 and TRBJ2-5, with D maybe TRBD2 (6 bases). V lost 5 bases, J lost 0 bases, and 16 bases lay in between. Germline V gene data show CDR1 as SEHNR and CDR2 as FQNEAQ (reference sequence). This CDR3 has 16 residues. As DNA, the CDR3 is TGTGCCAGCAGCCCTGGGACTCCCTCGTACCAAGAGACCCAGTACTTC. It codes for CASSPGTPSYQETQYF.

This clonotype was observed many times. The chain links TRBV11-3 to TRBJ2-1; 13 bases are a match to TRBD2. Germline V lookup: CDR1 SGHNT, CDR2 YENEEA. The CDR3 covers 15 residues. V lost 5 bases to trimming and J lost 9 bases; unmatched junction nucleotides: 7. The CDR3: CASSLGLAGEGEQFF. In DNA, the CDR3 is TGTGCCAGCAGCCTAGGACTAGCGGGAGAGGGTGAGCAGTTCTTC.

This clonotype was counted between two and nine times. The chain links TRBV29-1 to TRBJ1-2, with 12 bases that match TRBD1. Losses at the gene ends were 5 bases for V and 6 bases for J; bases not matched to a gene: 13. The CDR3 is made up of 16 amino acids. Germline V gene sequence: CDR1 SQVTM, CDR2 ANQGSEA. Here the CDR3 DNA reads TGCAGCGTTACCGGGACAGGGGGCGGGCAGTTGGATGGCTACACCTTC. Protein product: CSVTGTGGGQLDGYTF.

The genes are TRBV27 and TRBJ2-7, with 9 positions matching TRBD2. CDR1 is MNHEY, CDR2 SMNVEV, per germline (reference sequence). CDR3 length: 14 amino acids. With V trimmed by 6 bases and J by 4 bases, 7 bases remained unmatched. This CDR3 reads CASRSAGGSYEQYF. In DNA, the CDR3 is TGTGCCAGCAGATCAGCGGGAGGCTCGTACGAGCAGTACTTC.

The gene calls are TRBV6-6 and TRBJ1-3, with 7 bases matching TRBD1. Trimming cost V 2 bases and J 12 bases; bases outside gene matches: 7. Germline lookup yields CDR1 MNHNY and CDR2 SVGAGI (reference sequence). CDR3 length: 13 residues. CDR3 region: CASSYQAGDSIYF. The CDR3 bases are TGTGCCAGCAGTTACCAGGCAGGGGACAGCATATATTTT.

This clonotype was observed at least ten times. V is TRBV5-1 and J is TRBJ1-1; D ambiguous. Trimming left V 3 bases short and J 0 bases short, with 12 bases between. Germline V gives CDR1 SGHRS, CDR2 YFSETQ. CDR3 length: 15 amino acids. Written as DNA, the CDR3 is TGCGCCAGCAGCTCGGAAGAAAAGCTGAACACTGAAGCTTTCTTT. Translated, it gives CASSSEEKLNTEAFF.

Ten or more counts support this clonotype. CDR3 in amino acids: CSAEGERTDTQYF. The DNA for the CDR3 is TGCAGTGCTGAGGGGGAACGCACAGATACGCAGTATTTT. This chain links TRBV20-1 with TRBJ2-3, with a weak D call TRBD1 (6 bases). The CDR3 is 13 amino acids. V lost 5 bases and J 1 base, leaving 10 bases between the germline ends. The germline V gene encodes CDR1 DFQATT and CDR2 SNEGSKA (reference sequence).

This clonotype was seen ten or more times. This chain joins TRBV30 and TRBJ2-3, with a tentative D call TRBD2 (5 bases). The CDR3 length is 15 residues. Per the germline V gene, CDR1 is GTSNPN and CDR2 is SVGIG (reference sequence). Between the trimmed V and J ends, which lost 4 bases and 4 bases, there was a span of 18 bases. The CDR3 coding sequence is TGTGCCTGGAATCCTATTCGGGGATTAGCAGATACGCAGTATTTT. Translation gives CAWNPIRGLADTQYF. Based on the CDR3 plus reference TRBV30 and TRBJ2-3, the full variable domain is SQTIHQWPATLVQPVGSPLSLECTVEGTSNPNLYWYRQAAGRGLQLLFYSVGIGQISSEVPQNLSASRPQDRQFILSSKKLLLSDSGFYLCAWNPIRGLADTQYFGPGTRLTVL.

This clonotype was detected many times. The V and J genes are TRBV5-1 and TRBJ2-1; the match to TRBD2 covers 9 bases. From germline, CDR1 is SGHRS and CDR2 YFSETQ. Losses at the gene ends were 2 bases for V and 0 bases for J; bases not matched to a gene: 3. This CDR3 has 16 amino acids. The DNA of the CDR3 is TGCGCCAGCAGCTTCTATAGCGGGAGCTCCTACAATGAGCAGTTCTTC. Its protein is CASSFYSGSSYNEQFF.

There are a few counts of this clonotype. The gene calls are TRBV6-5 and TRBJ1-5; 10 bases are a match to TRBD1. The V segment lost 6 bases and the J segment 5 bases; nucleotides outside the gene matches: 7. Germline-derived CDR1 and CDR2 are MNHEY and SVGAGI. The CDR3 is made up of 15 amino acids. CDR3: CASRKGQGIHQPQHF. The CDR3 DNA sequence: TGTGCCAGCAGAAAGGGACAGGGGATTCATCAGCCCCAGCATTTT.

The chain recombines TRBV7-9 with TRBJ2-3; 8 nucleotides match TRBD2. Germline V gene data show CDR1 as SEHNR and CDR2 as FQNEAQ (reference sequence). The length of the CDR3 is 13 residues. V trimming: 5 bases; J trimming: 7 bases; junction bases outside the gene matches: 5. CDR3 coding DNA: TGTGCCAGCAGCCCCGGGACTAGGAATACGCAGTATTTT. Translation: CASSPGTRNTQYF.

This clonotype was seen many times. V is TRBV12-3 or TRBV12-4 and J is TRBJ1-2; TRBD1 agrees at 9 bases. V gave up 6 bases and J gave up 7 bases; unmatched junction bases: 12. The CDR3 runs to 15 residues. CDR3 bases: TGTGCCAGCAGGAATCACAGGGGGCGGGAAGGTGGCTACACCTTC. Protein product: CASRNHRGREGGYTF.

This clonotype occurred a few times. The chain couples TRBV11-2 to TRBJ2-7; 11 bases align to TRBD1. This CDR3 has 15 residues. From germline, CDR1 is SGHAT and CDR2 FQNNGV. V was pared by 5 bases and J by 3 bases, with 6 bases of the junction left unmatched. DNA for the CDR3: TGTGCCAGCAGCCAACGGGGACAGGGGGGCTACGAGCAGTACTTC. Protein sequence: CASSQRGQGGYEQYF.

This clonotype was found many times. The gene calls are TRBV25-1 and TRBJ2-1; no clear D gene. Germline lookup yields CDR1 MGHDK and CDR2 SYGVNS. This CDR3 is 15 amino acids long. The V end lost 1 base, the J end lost 4 bases, and 11 bases lay between the germline ends. CDR3 region: CASSEWSADYNEQFF. Written as DNA, the CDR3 is TGTGCCAGCAGTGAATGGTCGGCGGATTACAATGAGCAGTTCTTC.

This clonotype was observed a few times. The J gene is TRBJ1-2, the V gene TRBV2, with 7 bases fitting TRBD1. Germline CDR1 is SNHLY and CDR2 is FYNNEI. The CDR3 has 14 residues. The J segment lost 4 bases and the V segment lost 2 bases, leaving 4 bases of the junction unmatched. The CDR3 region is CASSEQGGAYGYTF. CDR3 nucleotide sequence: TGTGCCAGCAGTGAACAGGGGGGCGCCTATGGCTACACCTTC.

This clonotype occurred many times. The chain carries TRBV12-3 or TRBV12-4 and TRBJ2-5; D is unclear. The CDR3 extends over 12 amino acids. Trimming left V 8 bases short and J 5 bases short, with 12 bases between. The CDR3 bases are TGTGCCAGCTCCCCACTTGATGAGACCCAGTACTTC. Its translation is CASSPLDETQYF.

In its sample, this clonotype was seen many times. The chain carries TRBV9 and TRBJ1-3; D gene unclear. Germline CDR1 reads SGDLS; CDR2 reads YYNGEE. V gave up 3 bases and J gave up 0 bases, with 19 bases separating them. The CDR3 extends over 18 amino acids. CDR3 sequence (DNA): TGTGCCAGCAGCGCCTCTCCCACCCGGGCAGGCTCTGGAAACACCATATATTTT. This encodes CASSASPTRAGSGNTIYF.

Of note for this clonotype: One junction end disagrees with the germline gene, perhaps due to a read error. The chain is built from TRBV12-3 or TRBV12-4 and TRBJ2-1; D might be TRBD2 (6 bases). This CDR3 spans 15 amino acids. Written as DNA, the CDR3 is TGTGCCAGCAGTTCGGTCCCCGGGGGTTACAATGAGCAGTTCTTT. Protein: CASSSVPGGYNEQFF.

The chain carries TRBV7-6 and TRBJ2-3; D is possibly TRBD1 or TRBD2 (6 bases each). CDR3 length equals 16 residues. The germline V gene has CDR1 SGHVS and CDR2 FNYEAQ. The V end lost 1 base, the J end lost 4 bases, and 15 bases lay between the germline ends. The CDR3 nucleotides read TGTGCCAGCAGCTTAGAGGGTGGAGGGGGGCCAGATACGCAGTATTTT. It yields the protein CASSLEGGGGPDTQYF.

As for this clonotype: It may be a read error: a sequence one base away is much more abundant. The chain is built from TRBV5-1 and TRBJ2-4; a possible D gene is TRBD1 (6 bases). Germline CDR1 is SGHRS and CDR2 is YFSETQ. The CDR3 runs 15 residues. CDR3: CASSLAGESKNSQYF. The DNA of the CDR3 is TGCGCCAGCAGCTTGGCAGGGGAGTCCAAAAACAGTCAGTACTTC.

The V and J genes are TRBV28 and TRBJ1-2; D uncertain. V was cut by 6 bases and J by 7 bases, with 15 bases left in between. Germline loops: CDR1 MDHEN, CDR2 SYDVKM. This CDR3 is built from 13 residues. CDR3 coding DNA: TGTGCCAGCAGGCCCCCGAATCGGGGTGGCTACACCTTC. This codes for CASRPPNRGGYTF.